The rows below give T cell receptor beta chains drawn from one sample of a study of CD8+CD57+ T cells in acquired aplastic anemia. TCRdb recomputed calls from the reads with MiXCR, one row per CDR3 protein. Here the sample spans roughly 130,000 distinct CDR3 sequences, about 48% being singletons. Source material: sorted CD4+, CD8+, or CD8+CD57+ T cells (not recorded which) from PBMCs. The source of these receptors is a human donor in good health, serving as a control. Both conserved end residues are part of each CDR3. Fields, in order: V gene, J gene, clone size, D gene, CDR3 protein, CDR3 DNA. The D gene is left open where the match is weak. Only some rows state a clone size, as once, few, many or a class for expanded clones.

>TRBV10-3|TRBJ1-5|.|.
CAISDYGHPASGTQHF
TGTGCCATCAGTGACTATGGACACCCTGCGTCTGGGACCCAGCATTTT
>TRBV7-9|TRBJ2-4|many|.
CASSSYRVAGSAKNIQYF
TGTGCCAGCAGCTCCTACAGGGTAGCAGGTTCGGCCAAAAACATTCAGTACTTC
>TRBV29-1|TRBJ1-6|.|.
CSVRLEQFNSPLHF
TGCAGCGTTAGGTTAGAGCAGTTTAATTCACCCCTCCACTTT
>TRBV10-3|TRBJ1-2|many|.
CAINLSGQNYGYTF
TGTGCCATCAACCTCTCGGGCCAGAACTATGGCTACACCTTC
>TRBV20-1|TRBJ1-6|.|TRBD1
CSASSGTANSPLHF
TGCAGTGCTAGCTCCGGGACAGCTAATTCACCCCTCCACTTT
>TRBV19|TRBJ1-1|.|.
CASREQGSGEAFF
TGTGCCAGTAGGGAACAGGGCTCTGGGGAAGCTTTCTTT
>TRBV2|TRBJ1-4|few|TRBD1
CASSEWLDRAKLFF
TGTGCCAGCAGTGAATGGTTGGACAGGGCAAAACTGTTTTTT
>TRBV19|TRBJ1-1|many|.
CASIKEGNTEAFF
TGTGCCAGTATAAAGGAGGGAAACACTGAAGCTTTCTTT
>TRBV10-2|TRBJ2-2|.|TRBD1
CASRGTVTGELFF
TGCGCCAGCCGTGGGACAGTCACCGGGGAGCTGTTTTTT
>TRBV7-8|TRBJ2-2|.|.
CASSRGATRAGELFF
TGTGCCAGCAGCCGAGGGGCCACAAGGGCCGGGGAGCTGTTTTTT
>TRBV6-5|TRBJ2-4|many|.
CASSYDGSRSIQYF
TGTGCCAGCAGTTACGATGGTTCCCGGAGCATTCAGTACTTC